The clone carrying this T cell receptor beta chain was seen at least ten times. No antigen is known for it. In TCRdb, the RT-PCR reads were re-called with MiXCR into one record per CDR3 protein. The sample includes more than 700,000 distinct CDR3 sequences, 20% to 25% of them seen just once. These data belong to a study of response to subunit inactivated influenza vaccine. The CDR3 totals 17 residues. V lost 3 bases and J lost 1, with 18 bases in between. General study findings and limits: Authors suggested seasonal influenza vaccinations each recruit few new T cells.

The chain joins TRBV12-3 or TRBV12-4 to TRBJ1-1; D gene unclear. This TCR came from a man aged 45-60 years who received an inactivated influenza vaccine. Sequences were derived from PBMCs from blood, sampled around 5 days after vaccination. The CDR3 sequence: CASSFSLFSAGNTEAFF. CDR3 sequence (DNA): TGTGCCAGCAGTTTTTCCCTGTTCTCCGCCGGGAACACTGAAGCTTTCTTT.